Sequencing of this TCR beta chain was carried out in a study of cytomegalovirus exposure and HLA in healthy donors. Study overall: Earlier sequencing of about 179 million T cells yielded fewer than 140 million unique TCR beta sequences.

Germline V gene data show CDR1 as MNHEY and CDR2 as SMNVEV (reference sequence). The CDR3 loop spans 17 amino acids. Trimming pared 4 bases from V and 1 base from J, leaving 19 bases between. This clone appeared a single time. Antigen: not known. PCR was performed using 60 Vbeta and 13 Jbeta primers. The assay was immunoSEQ multiplex PCR, and TCRdb's table has in-frame clones only and misses some. This sample carries about 160,000 clones, 80% of them seen once, and the ten largest clones take roughly 10%. Study observations and caveats: Among TCR beta chains, those listed as cytomegalovirus-associated numbered approximately 150. Later on, an analysis found that several of the most significant clusters appeared to be linked to common viral pathogens, which included parvovirus B19.

Sequenced sample: PBMCs. V gene TRBV27 combines with J gene TRBJ1-1; D remains ambiguous. This receptor was obtained from a man aged 18 to 30 in good health and CMV-seropositive. The CDR3: CASSSLLVVRGNTEAFF. CDR3 in DNA: TGTGCCAGCAGTTCCCTTTTGGTTGTGCGTGGGAACACTGAAGCTTTCTTT.